A single sample gave rise to the 23 T cell receptor beta chains below, sequenced in a study of cytomegalovirus exposure and HLA in healthy donors listed by TCRdb under 2017. The protocol used for the library was the immunoSEQ multiplex PCR assay. For the multiplex PCR, a mixture combining 60 forward primers for TCR Vbeta segments and 13 reverse primers for TCR Jbeta segments was used. TCRdb carries this immuneACCESS record with in-frame sequences only. Its versions omit some clonotypes, under half of them owing to an unresolved V gene in the studies checked, with the rest unexplained. The sample data list some 160,000 clones, and roughly three quarters of these were observed just once. 1.5% to 2% of the sample is held by the ten biggest clonotypes. The sample taken for sequencing was PBMCs. The receptors stem from a woman between 40 and 55 years old in good health and CMV-seronegative.

This chain links TRBV7-9 with TRBJ2-2, with 9 positions matching TRBD2. The CDR3 sequence is 15 residues long. V gave up 5 bases and J gave up 9 bases; unmatched junction bases: 10. CDR1 SEHNR and CDR2 FQNEAQ come from the germline V gene (reference sequence). CDR3 nucleotide sequence: TGTGCCAGCAGCCGTGGGACTAGCATCGTCCGGGAGCTGTTTTTT. Protein product: CASSRGTSIVRELFF. The variable domain in full, completed from reference TRBV7-9 and TRBJ2-2, reads DTGVSQNPRHKITKRGQNVTFRCDPISEHNRLYWYRQTLGQGPEFLTYFQNEAQLEKSRLLSDRFSAERPKGSFSTLEIQRTEQGDSAMYLCASSRGTSIVRELFFGEGSRLTVL.

This clone was seen a single time. The J gene is TRBJ1-1, the V gene TRBV27; D gene uncertain. CDR1 is MNHEY, CDR2 SMNVEV, per germline (reference sequence). Trimming took 2 bases from V and 7 from J, leaving 11 bases between them. The length of the CDR3 is 13 residues. CDR3 region: CASSLATGNEAFF. The CDR3 nucleotides read TGTGCCAGCAGTTTAGCAACCGGGAATGAAGCTTTCTTT.

The chain recombines TRBV27 with TRBJ2-1; TRBD2 matches at 9 bases. This CDR3 is 14 amino acids long. V dropped 2 bases and J dropped 7; count of bases not matched to a gene: 3. Germline assignment: CDR1 MNHEY and CDR2 SMNVEV (reference sequence). In nucleotides, the CDR3 is TGTGCCAGCAGTTTAAGGCTAGCGGGAAATGAGCAGTTCTTC. Encoded protein: CASSLRLAGNEQFF.

The chain uses TRBV6-4 and TRBJ1-6; no firm D call. Germline CDR1 and CDR2: MRHNA and SNTAGT. Trimming stripped 0 bases from V and 7 bases from J, with 16 bases between. The CDR3 has 17 amino acids. Written as DNA, the CDR3 is TGTGCCAGCAGTGACTCAGTTCGCGCAGGCCGAAATTCACCCCTCCACTTT. This encodes CASSDSVRAGRNSPLHF.

The CDR3 DNA follows: TGTGCCAGCAGTTACGGGACCGGGACAGGGAACACTGAAGCTTTCTTT. The encoded protein is CASSYGTGTGNTEAFF. The chain joins TRBV6-5 to TRBJ1-1; 8 nucleotides match TRBD1. Germline V lookup: CDR1 MNHEY, CDR2 SVGAGI. J gave up 1 base and V 2 bases, and 6 bases lay outside the gene matches. The CDR3 extends over 16 amino acids.

This clone was seen once. This rearrangement joins TRBV5-1 to TRBJ2-1, with 9 nucleotides matching TRBD2. The length of the CDR3 is 16 residues. V lost 0 bases to trimming and J lost 7 bases; unmatched junction nucleotides: 8. From germline, CDR1 is SGHRS and CDR2 YFSETQ. The CDR3 protein is CASSLDRSGGYNEQFF. In nucleotides, the CDR3 is TGCGCCAGCAGCTTGGACAGAAGCGGGGGGTATAATGAGCAGTTCTTC.

This chain uses TRBV4-1 with TRBJ1-1; TRBD1 matches 8 bases. CDR3 length equals 15 residues. The V and J ends lost 3 bases and 4 bases, in that order; junction bases with no gene match: 7. Germline V gives CDR1 MGHRA, CDR2 YSYEKL. The CDR3 loop is CASSHPQGGTTEAFF. The CDR3 DNA sequence: TGCGCCAGCAGCCACCCACAGGGGGGAACCACTGAAGCTTTCTTT.

As regards this clone: Germline is not matched at one junction end, which may reflect a read error. The chain combines TRBV7-9 with TRBJ1-1; TRBD1 agrees at 9 bases. Germline CDR1 is SEHNR and CDR2 is FQNEAQ (reference sequence). The CDR3 extends over 17 amino acids. CDR3 sequence: CSSSPPQGAGEDTEAFF. The CDR3 DNA follows: TGTTCCAGCAGCCCACCACAGGGGGCAGGTGAGGACACTGAAGCTTTCTTT. Complete variable domain (other parts from reference TRBV7-9 and TRBJ1-1): DTGVSQNPRHKITKRGQNVTFRCDPISEHNRLYWYRQTLGQGPEFLTYFQNEAQLEKSRLLSDRFSAERPKGSFSTLEIQRTEQGDSAMYLCSSSPPQGAGEDTEAFFGQGTRLTVV.

This rearrangement joins TRBV14 to TRBJ1-1; D is unclear. CDR3 length equals 13 residues. The V and J ends lost 4 bases and 1 base respectively, with 7 bases between them. CDR1 and CDR2 (germline): SGHDN, FVKESK. The CDR3 DNA is TGTGCCAGCAGCCCACTTACGAACACTGAAGCTTTCTTT. Protein sequence: CASSPLTNTEAFF.

The chain employs TRBV18 and TRBJ1-3; D gene ambiguous. Germline V gene sequence: CDR1 KGHSH, CDR2 LQKENI. The CDR3 length is 14 residues. Deletions cut 3 bases from V and 1 base from J, with 7 bases between. The CDR3 sequence: CASSPGTSGNTIYF. The DNA for the CDR3 is TGTGCCAGCTCACCGGGCACATCTGGAAACACCATATATTTT.

This clone was observed once. The chain couples TRBV4-2 to TRBJ2-1, with D possibly TRBD2 on 6 matching bases. The length of the CDR3 is 14 residues. Germline V gives CDR1 LGHNA, CDR2 YNFKEQ. V shed 2 bases and J shed 9 bases, with 14 bases lying between them. CDR3: CASSQSGTSAEQFF. CDR3 sequence (DNA): TGTGCCAGCAGCCAATCCGGGACTTCGGCTGAGCAGTTCTTC.

The gene calls are TRBV2 and TRBJ1-2, with 9 bases matching TRBD1. V dropped 9 bases and J dropped 5; count of bases not matched to a gene: 7. This CDR3 has 13 residues. Germline CDR1 and CDR2: SNHLY and FYNNEI. For the CDR3, the DNA is TGTGCCAGATTGGGACAGGGAGGTTATGGCTACACCTTC. This translates into CARLGQGGYGYTF. Variable domain in full (rest from reference TRBV2 and TRBJ1-2): EPEVTQTPSHQVTQMGQEVILRCVPISNHLYFYWYRQILGQKVEFLVSFYNNEISEKSEIFDDQFSVERPDGSNFTLKIRSTKLEDSAMYFCARLGQGGYGYTFGSGTRLTVV.

The rearrangement joins TRBV4-1 to TRBJ1-2; tentatively, D is TRBD1 (6 bases). This CDR3 region has 14 residues. Germline V lookup: CDR1 MGHRA, CDR2 YSYEKL. The V end was cut by 2 bases, the J end by 3 bases, with 10 bases between. This CDR3 reads CASSQPTGYYGYTF. The CDR3 coding sequence is TGCGCCAGCAGCCAACCAACAGGGTACTATGGCTACACCTTC.

The rearrangement links TRBV6-5 to TRBJ2-6; D not certain. Germline assignment: CDR1 MNHEY and CDR2 SVGAGI. The CDR3 contains 14 residues. Trimming took off 6 bases at V and 0 bases at J, with 6 bases between the two ends. The CDR3 spells CASSPISGANVLTF. CDR3 sequence (DNA): TGTGCCAGCAGCCCCATCTCTGGGGCCAACGTCCTGACTTTC.

The chain carries TRBV19 and TRBJ1-6, with D possibly being TRBD1 (6 bases). V lost 9 bases and J 6 bases, leaving 18 bases between the germline ends. This CDR3 region has 15 residues. Germline CDR1 and CDR2: LNHDA and SQIVND (reference sequence). The chain's CDR3 is CASQTGLISNSPLHF. CDR3 in DNA: TGTGCCAGCCAGACAGGCCTGATCTCTAATTCACCCCTCCACTTT.

This chain uses TRBV2 with TRBJ2-7; TRBD2 agrees at 11 bases. This CDR3 contains 15 residues. Germline trimming cut 8 bases from V and 0 bases from J; bases unmatched to any gene: 6. Germline V gives CDR1 SNHLY, CDR2 FYNNEI. The DNA for the CDR3 is TGTGCCAGCGGTTTAACTAGCGGGAGCTCCTACGAGCAGTACTTC. As protein: CASGLTSGSSYEQYF. Drawing the rest from reference TRBV2 and TRBJ2-7, the complete variable domain is EPEVTQTPSHQVTQMGQEVILRCVPISNHLYFYWYRQILGQKVEFLVSFYNNEISEKSEIFDDQFSVERPDGSNFTLKIRSTKLEDSAMYFCASGLTSGSSYEQYFGPGTRLTVT.

This clone has a handful of counts. The chain combines TRBV2 with TRBJ1-4; 7 nucleotides agree with TRBD1. The V gene end was trimmed by 10 bases and the J gene end by 2 bases; junction bases not matched to a gene: 7. The CDR3 length is 14 residues. CDR1 and CDR2 (germline): SNHLY, FYNNEI. The CDR3 DNA is TGTGCCACCCGACAGGGAACGACTAATGAAAAACTGTTTTTT. Its translation is CATRQGTTNEKLFF. Drawing the rest from reference TRBV2 and TRBJ1-4, the complete variable domain is EPEVTQTPSHQVTQMGQEVILRCVPISNHLYFYWYRQILGQKVEFLVSFYNNEISEKSEIFDDQFSVERPDGSNFTLKIRSTKLEDSAMYFCATRQGTTNEKLFFGSGTQLSVL.

The CDR3 nucleotides are TGTGCCAGCGGCGGGGGGGCCCGTAGCAATGAGCAGTTCTTC. It specifies CASGGGARSNEQFF. The chain couples TRBV6-4 to TRBJ2-1; 9 bases map to TRBD2. Trimming cost V 8 bases and J 6 bases; bases outside gene matches: 8. This CDR3 region has 14 residues. From germline, CDR1 is MRHNA and CDR2 SNTAGT.

The chain uses TRBV4-1 and TRBJ1-2; 11 nucleotides line up with TRBD1. Germline V gives CDR1 MGHRA, CDR2 YSYEKL. Trimming cost V 3 bases and J 5 bases; bases outside gene matches: 11. The CDR3 loop spans 17 amino acids. The CDR3 loop reads CASSQSEGQGVRYGYTF. CDR3 DNA: TGCGCCAGCAGCCAGTCCGAGGGACAGGGGGTAAGATATGGCTACACCTTC.

The CDR3 reads CASSLSDRDYNYGYTF. The CDR3 DNA sequence: TGTGCCAGCAGCTTAAGTGACAGGGATTATAACTATGGCTACACCTTC. The J gene is TRBJ1-2, the V gene TRBV7-9; 7 bases match TRBD1. In germline, CDR1 is SEHNR, CDR2 FQNEAQ (reference sequence). V lost 2 bases to trimming and J lost 1 base; unmatched junction nucleotides: 7. CDR3 length: 16 amino acids.

The gene calls are TRBV11-2 and TRBJ1-3; D is unresolved. The CDR3 has 13 residues. V shed 9 bases and J shed 6 bases, with 15 bases lying between them. CDR1 and CDR2 from the germline V gene are SGHAT and FQNNGV. This CDR3 is CASGEAPENTIYF. The DNA for the CDR3 is TGTGCCAGTGGTGAGGCTCCGGAAAACACCATATATTTT.

The gene calls are TRBV6-1 and TRBJ2-5, with D possibly matching TRBD2 (6 bases). The DNA end lines up better with TRBJ2-7; the J call may be wrong. Germline V gene lookup returns CDR1 MNHNS and CDR2 SASEGT. The CDR3 has 14 residues. The CDR3 sequence: CASSDGGSSYEQYF. For the CDR3, the DNA is TGTGCCAGCAGTGATGGAGGGAGCTCCTACGAGCAGTACTTC.

This clone was counted once. The rearrangement joins TRBV6-5 to TRBJ1-2; D remains ambiguous. The V and J ends lost 5 bases and 8 bases respectively, with 9 bases between them. This CDR3 has 11 amino acids. Germline V gene sequence: CDR1 MNHEY, CDR2 SVGAGI. CDR3 loop: CASSELRGYTF. As DNA, the CDR3 is TGTGCCAGCAGTGAATTGCGAGGCTACACCTTC.